Listed below are T cell receptor beta chains from one sample, sequenced in a study of blood T cell repertoires in COVID-19. Data came from immunoSEQ multiplex PCR; TCRdb stores just in-frame clones and leaves some out. This sample has about 350,000 clones; around nine tenths occur once, and the top ten carry approximately 0.93%. What was sequenced was PBMCs or T cells enriched from blood (not recorded which). The receptors derive from a woman aged 30 to 39 who had been exposed to COVID-19. The CDR3 runs from the conserved cysteine through the conserved F or W. A D gene is named only where the DNA matches it firmly. Size tells how often a clone was seen (once, few, many) or the class of an expanded clone, and some rows leave it out.

>TRBJ1-1|NA|NA|TRBV12-3/TRBV12-4
TGTGCCAGCAGTTTTTCGGGGAGATCTGAAGCTTTCTTT
CASSFSGRSEAFF
>TRBJ1-3|NA|TRBD1|TRBV5-1
TGCGCCAGCAGTTCAACAGGGGAGATCTCTGGAAACACCATATATTTT
CASSSTGEISGNTIYF
>TRBJ1-2|NA|NA|TRBV9
TGTGCCAGCAGCGGGAGTGGAGACTTTGGCTACACCTTC
CASSGSGDFGYTF
>TRBJ2-7|NA|NA|TRBV6-4
TGTGCCAGCAGTGAGGGTAGGGGCTCCTACGAGCAGTACTTC
CASSEGRGSYEQYF
>TRBJ1-3|NA|TRBD1|TRBV6-5
TGTGCCAGCACCGGACAGGCAAGAACTGGAAACACCATATATTTT
CASTGQARTGNTIYF
>TRBJ1-1|NA|TRBD1|TRBV19
TGTGCCAGTAGTTACCCCCCTGTCGGGACAGCACATTCGAGGACTGAAGCTTTCTTT
CASSYPPVGTAHSRTEAFF
>TRBJ2-3|NA|NA|TRBV27
TGTGCCAGCAGTTACAGGGTCGGGACAGATACGCAGTATTTT
CASSYRVGTDTQYF
>TRBJ1-6|NA|NA|TRBV5-1
TGCGCCAGCAGCTATCAGGACCTCGGAGGTTCACCCCTCCACTTT
CASSYQDLGGSPLHF
>TRBJ2-1|few|NA|TRBV19
TGTGCCGTAGATAGGGGGACCCGGGGAGGGGAGCAGTTCTTC
CAVDRGTRGGEQFF
>TRBJ2-5|NA|TRBD2|TRBV28
TGTGCCAGCAGTTTGATCGCGAAGCGGGAGGTCCGAGAGACCCAGTACTTC
CASSLIAKREVRETQYF
>TRBJ2-7|NA|NA|TRBV3-1/TRBV3-2
TGTGCCAGCAGCCAAGGGGGGGTCACCTACGAGCAGTACTTC
CASSQGGVTYEQYF
>TRBJ1-2|NA|NA|TRBV30
TGTGCCTGGCAAGCGCCTTGGGGCTACACCTTC
CAWQAPWGYTF
>TRBJ2-2|NA|TRBD1|TRBV6-4
TGTGCCAGCAGTGTTGACCAGGGGGCTCGGGAGCTGTTTTTT
CASSVDQGARELFF
>TRBJ1-2|NA|TRBD1|TRBV12-3/TRBV12-4
TGTGCCAGCAGCCGGACAGGGGAGGGCTACACCTTC
CASSRTGEGYTF
>TRBJ2-7|NA|TRBD1|TRBV14
TGTGCCAGCAGCCAAGATGGGACCCGGGACAGATCCTACGAGCAGTACTTC
CASSQDGTRDRSYEQYF
>TRBJ2-3|once|NA|TRBV5-1
TGCGCCAGCAGACCGGAGGTGGTGGGAACAGATACGCAGTATTTT
CASRPEVVGTDTQYF
>TRBJ2-3|NA|NA|TRBV20-1
TGCAGTGCCCGCGAGGGTACGCAGTATTTT
CSAREGTQYF
>TRBJ1-5|NA|NA|TRBV10-3
TGTGCCATCAGTGAGAACAGGAATAGCAATCAGCCCCAGCATTTT
CAISENRNSNQPQHF
>TRBJ2-5|NA|TRBD1|TRBV18
TGTGCCAGCTCCCAGGGACAGAGACAAGAGACCCAGTACTTC
CASSQGQRQETQYF